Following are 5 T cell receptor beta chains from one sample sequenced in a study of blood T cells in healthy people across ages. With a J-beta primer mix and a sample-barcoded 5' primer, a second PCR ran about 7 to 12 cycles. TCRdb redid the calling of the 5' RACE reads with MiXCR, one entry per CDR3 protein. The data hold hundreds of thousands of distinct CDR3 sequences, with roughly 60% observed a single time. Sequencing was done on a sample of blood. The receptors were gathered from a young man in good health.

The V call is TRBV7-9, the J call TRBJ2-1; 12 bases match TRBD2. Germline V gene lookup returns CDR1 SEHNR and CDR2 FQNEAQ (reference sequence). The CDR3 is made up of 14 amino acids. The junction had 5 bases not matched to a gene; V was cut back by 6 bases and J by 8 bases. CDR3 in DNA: TGTGCCAGCAGGACTAGCGGGGGAGGCGATGAGCAGTTCTTC. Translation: CASRTSGGGDEQFF.

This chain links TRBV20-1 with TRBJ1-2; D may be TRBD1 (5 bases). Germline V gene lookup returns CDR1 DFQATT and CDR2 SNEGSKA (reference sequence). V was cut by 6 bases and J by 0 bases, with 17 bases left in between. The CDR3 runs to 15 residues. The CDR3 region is CSAPLSTAANYGYTF. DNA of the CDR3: TGCAGTGCCCCCCTCTCGACAGCAGCTAACTATGGCTACACCTTC.

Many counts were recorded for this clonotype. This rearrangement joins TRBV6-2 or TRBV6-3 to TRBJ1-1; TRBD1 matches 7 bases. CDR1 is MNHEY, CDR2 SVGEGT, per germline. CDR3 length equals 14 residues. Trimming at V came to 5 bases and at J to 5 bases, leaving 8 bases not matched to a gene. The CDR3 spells CASSHRGTGTEAFF. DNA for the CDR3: TGTGCCAGCAGTCACAGGGGAACAGGGACTGAAGCTTTCTTT.

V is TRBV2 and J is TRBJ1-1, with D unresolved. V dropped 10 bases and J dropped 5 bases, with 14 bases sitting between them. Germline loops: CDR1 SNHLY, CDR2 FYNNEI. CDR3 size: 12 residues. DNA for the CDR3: TGTGCCAACCTTAGGGTTGGGACTGAAGCTTTCTTT. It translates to CANLRVGTEAFF.

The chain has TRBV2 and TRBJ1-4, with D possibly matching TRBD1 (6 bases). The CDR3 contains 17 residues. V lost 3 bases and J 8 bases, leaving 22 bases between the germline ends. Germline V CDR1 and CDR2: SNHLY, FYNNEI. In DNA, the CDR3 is TGTGCCAGCAGTGATGACGATCCTCGGGGGCTAGGGGAAAAACTGTTTTTT. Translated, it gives CASSDDDPRGLGEKLFF. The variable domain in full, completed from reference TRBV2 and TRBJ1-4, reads EPEVTQTPSHQVTQMGQEVILRCVPISNHLYFYWYRQILGQKVEFLVSFYNNEISEKSEIFDDQFSVERPDGSNFTLKIRSTKLEDSAMYFCASSDDDPRGLGEKLFFGSGTQLSVL.